Shown below are 8 T cell receptor beta chains from a single sample sequenced in a study of CD4 T cells in relation to SARS-CoV-2 and coronaviruses. CD4+ T cells from unexposed donors were obtained before the COVID-19 pandemic (2011-2018). CD4+ T cells were isolated from the cells after nine to eleven days of culture. Repertoires were generated with immunoSEQ multiplex PCR, while TCRdb's copy carries only in-frame clones and drops some. The sample includes about 21,000 clones, roughly 76% seen only once; the top ten take 16%. Their antigens are not known. Sequenced input: CD4+ T cells from PBMCs, cultured in vitro. The receptor source for this set is a human donor in good health.

V and J are TRBV7-8 and TRBJ1-2, with 7 bases that match TRBD1. V gave up 4 bases and J gave up 4 bases; unmatched junction bases: 6. Germline CDR1 reads SGHVS; CDR2 reads FQNEAQ. CDR3 length: 14 amino acids. The CDR3 region is CASSWDRLSYGYTF. Written as DNA, the CDR3 is TGTGCCAGCAGCTGGGACAGATTATCCTATGGCTACACCTTC.

The V call is TRBV19, the J call TRBJ2-7, with TRBD2 identical over 11 bases. The V gene's germline CDR1 is LNHDA and CDR2 SQIVND (reference sequence). V trimming: 7 bases; J trimming: 4 bases; junction bases outside the gene matches: 6. This CDR3 has 14 amino acids. CDR3 coding DNA: TGTGCCAGTACCGATAGCGGGAGGGGATACGAGCAGTACTTC. Translated: CASTDSGRGYEQYF.

The rearrangement links TRBV18 to TRBJ2-2; 8 nucleotides match TRBD1. CDR1 and CDR2 from the germline V gene are KGHSH and LQKENI. V shed 4 bases, J shed 6 bases, and the junction held 10 bases outside the gene matches. The CDR3 consists of 16 residues. CDR3 protein: CASSLDLDRGAGELFF. As DNA, the CDR3 is TGTGCCAGCTCACTCGACCTCGACAGGGGTGCCGGGGAGCTGTTTTTT.

J is TRBJ1-5 and V is TRBV5-6; D unresolved. V was clipped by 4 bases and J by 3 bases, with 11 bases between them. The CDR3 is 14 residues long. Germline lookup yields CDR1 SGHDT and CDR2 YYEEEE. CDR3: CASSVPGNNQPQHF. In DNA, the CDR3 is TGTGCCAGCAGCGTACCGGGAAACAATCAGCCCCAGCATTTT.

This chain uses TRBV15 with TRBJ1-3; D unclear. Germline CDR1 and CDR2: LNHNV and YYDKDF (reference sequence). Trimming cost V 0 bases and J 4 bases, with 10 bases left between them. The CDR3 loop spans 15 amino acids. The CDR3 here is CATSRDPQWGNTIYF. CDR3 bases: TGTGCCACCAGCAGAGATCCACAATGGGGAAACACCATATATTTT.

The chain has TRBV9 and TRBJ2-1, with 10 bases aligning to TRBD2. V trimming: 3 bases; J trimming: 7 bases; junction bases outside the gene matches: 10. The CDR3 is 16 amino acids. From germline, CDR1 is SGDLS and CDR2 YYNGEE. CDR3 protein: CASSGRRLAGENEQFF. Here the CDR3 DNA reads TGTGCCAGCAGCGGACGTAGGCTAGCGGGAGAAAATGAGCAGTTCTTC.

The rearrangement joins TRBV27 to TRBJ1-3; D is unclear. This CDR3 contains 15 residues. The V gene's germline CDR1 is MNHEY and CDR2 SMNVEV (reference sequence). V was clipped by 7 bases and J by 0 bases, with 13 bases between them. The CDR3 DNA reads TGTGCCAGCAAACGGACGGTGAGCTCTGGAAACACCATATATTTT. Protein: CASKRTVSSGNTIYF.

The genes are TRBV7-8 and TRBJ2-7; maybe TRBD1 (6 bases). Germline CDR1 is SGHVS and CDR2 is FQNEAQ. The CDR3 sequence is 13 residues long. The V gene lost 5 bases and the J gene lost 4 bases, with 12 bases spanning the gap. CDR3 coding DNA: TGTGCCAGCAGCCGTACAGGGAAGTACGAGCAGTACTTC. Encoded protein: CASSRTGKYEQYF. The full variable domain, in which reference TRBV7-8 and TRBJ2-7 provide the parts outside the CDR3, is GAGVSQSPRYKVAKRGQDVALRCDPISGHVSLFWYQQALGQGPEFLTYFQNEAQLDKSGLPSDRFFAERPEGSVSTLKIQRTQQEDSAVYLCASSRTGKYEQYFGPGTRLTVT.